These 12 T cell receptor beta chains were sequenced from one sample in a study of OX40 agonist ivuxolimab in advanced cancers. Data came from immunoSEQ multiplex PCR; TCRdb stores just in-frame clones and leaves some out. The sample includes about 62,000 clones, more than 65% of them seen just once. The sequencing here drew on CD4+ or CD8+ T cells sorted from blood, taken in a trial of the OX40 agonist ivuxolimab. The receptors here all came from an adult with an advanced solid tumor such as melanoma, head and neck, liver or kidney cancer.

The chain recombines TRBV19 with TRBJ2-7, with 10 bases that match TRBD2. The V segment lost 1 base and the J segment 1 base; nucleotides outside the gene matches: 7. Germline loops: CDR1 LNHDA, CDR2 SQIVND (reference sequence). The CDR3 is 17 residues long. The CDR3 region has the DNA TGTGCCAGTAGTATAGGGACTAGCGGAGGGGGATCCTACGAGCAGTACTTC. This gives the protein CASSIGTSGGGSYEQYF.

V gene TRBV6-6 combines with J gene TRBJ1-2; D is perhaps TRBD1 (5 bases). Trimming pared 0 bases from V and 0 bases from J, leaving 8 bases between. This CDR3 is built from 15 residues. Germline assignment: CDR1 MNHNY and CDR2 SVGAGI (reference sequence). The CDR3 nucleotides read TGTGCCAGCAGTTACTCTGGGGACCCTAACTATGGCTACACCTTC. It encodes CASSYSGDPNYGYTF.

V and J are TRBV7-9 and TRBJ1-1; 7 bases map to TRBD1. This CDR3 contains 14 residues. The V gene end was trimmed by 1 base and the J gene end by 12 bases; junction bases not matched to a gene: 11. Looked up from germline, CDR1 is SEHNR and CDR2 is FQNEAQ (reference sequence). CDR3 bases: TGTGCCAGCAGCTTAGAAGTTGAGGGGGCGATGACTTTCTTT. Translated, it gives CASSLEVEGAMTFF.

This chain uses TRBV2 with TRBJ2-7; TRBD1 is a possible D gene (6 bases). Germline V gives CDR1 SNHLY, CDR2 FYNNEI. The CDR3 consists of 15 residues. V lost 5 bases and J lost 0, with 14 bases in between. CDR3 nucleotides: TGTGCCAGCAGTTACGGGACACCATTCTCCTACGAGCAGTACTTC. This sequence encodes CASSYGTPFSYEQYF.

This sequence joins TRBV5-6 and TRBJ2-1; 10 positions agree with TRBD2. CDR1 and CDR2 (germline): SGHDT, YYEEEE. With 4 bases clipped from V and 7 bases from J, the junction kept 8 bases outside the gene matches. This CDR3 is 15 amino acids long. The chain's CDR3 is CASSILAGEVNEQFF. CDR3 sequence (DNA): TGTGCCAGCAGCATCCTAGCGGGAGAGGTGAATGAGCAGTTCTTC.

The chain couples TRBV9 to TRBJ1-2; TRBD1 might be the D (5 bases). Germline loops: CDR1 SGDLS, CDR2 YYNGEE. Trimming stripped 4 bases from V and 3 bases from J, with 10 bases between. The CDR3 has 13 amino acids. CDR3 residues: CASSWGGDYGYTF. The CDR3 bases are TGTGCCAGCAGCTGGGGGGGAGACTATGGCTACACCTTC.

The chain couples TRBV5-1 to TRBJ2-3; D is unresolved. The V end lost 4 bases, the J end lost 6 bases, and 12 bases lay between the germline ends. Germline V gives CDR1 SGHRS, CDR2 YFSETQ. The CDR3 runs to 13 residues. For the CDR3, the DNA is TGCGCCAGCAGCGCAGATCAGACGGATACGCAGTATTTT. Translating gives CASSADQTDTQYF. The full variable domain, rest sourced from reference TRBV5-1 and TRBJ2-3, is KAGVTQTPRYLIKTRGQQVTLSCSPISGHRSVSWYQQTPGQGLQFLFEYFSETQRNKGNFPGRFSGRQFSNSRSEMNVSTLELGDSALYLCASSADQTDTQYFGPGTRLTVL.

The V and J genes are TRBV30 and TRBJ2-1; D gene uncertain. The CDR3 contains 15 residues. V lost 6 bases to trimming and J lost 2 bases, with 17 bases between them. Germline V lookup: CDR1 GTSNPN, CDR2 SVGIG (reference sequence). For the CDR3, the DNA is TGTGCCTGTCGTAATTTAGAAGAGGCCTACAATGAGCAGTTCTTC. Amino acids: CACRNLEEAYNEQFF.

CDR3 in DNA: TGTGCCTGGAGTGCAAGGACAGGGAGGGAGACCCAGTACTTC. Its protein product is CAWSARTGRETQYF. The V and J genes are TRBV30 and TRBJ2-5; 8 nucleotides line up with TRBD1. CDR1 and CDR2 from the germline V gene are GTSNPN and SVGIG (reference sequence). This CDR3 spans 14 amino acids. J lost 5 bases, V lost 1 base, and 6 bases had no gene match.

The chain recombines TRBV19 with TRBJ1-5; 10 nucleotides align to TRBD1. There are 14 residues in the CDR3. Germline V gene data show CDR1 as LNHDA and CDR2 as SQIVND (reference sequence). The J segment lost 5 bases and the V segment lost 8 bases, leaving 6 bases of the junction unmatched. CDR3 coding DNA: TGTGCCAGTGGGATGGGACAGGGGTATCAGCCCCAGCATTTT. Translation: CASGMGQGYQPQHF.

The chain combines TRBV10-1 with TRBJ2-7, with D perhaps matching TRBD2 (5 bases). The CDR3 length is 14 residues. Germline lookup yields CDR1 WNHNN and CDR2 SYGVQD (reference sequence). V was trimmed by 11 bases and J by 0 bases, leaving 17 bases between them. The CDR3 DNA reads as TGCGCCTACCGGCGGGCGGGTAGCTCCTACGAGCAGTACTTC. Its translation is CAYRRAGSSYEQYF.

The chain links TRBV2 to TRBJ1-5; 7 nucleotides match TRBD1. The CDR3 runs 16 residues. CDR1 is SNHLY, CDR2 FYNNEI, per germline. Unmatched junction bases numbered 18, after V lost 9 bases and J lost 7 bases. The CDR3, as DNA: TGTGCCAGTCAACCCGGGACAGCGATTAGGTTACAGCCCCAGCATTTT. It specifies CASQPGTAIRLQPQHF. Supplemented by reference TRBV2 and TRBJ1-5, the full variable domain reads EPEVTQTPSHQVTQMGQEVILRCVPISNHLYFYWYRQILGQKVEFLVSFYNNEISEKSEIFDDQFSVERPDGSNFTLKIRSTKLEDSAMYFCASQPGTAIRLQPQHFGDGTRLSIL.